This T cell receptor (beta chain) comes out of a study of cytomegalovirus exposure and HLA in healthy donors. Whole-study findings and limits: TCR beta V- and J-gene trimming was later associated with a missense DCLRE1C variant. There were several of the most significant clusters that appeared linked to common viral pathogens in a later analysis.

A note on this clone: The target antigen is unknown.

V lost 1 base and J lost 1; bases outside the gene matches: 9. The CDR3 spans 17 residues. The germline V gene has CDR1 MNHEY and CDR2 SMNVEV (reference sequence). The study ran its PCR with 60 Vbeta and 13 Jbeta primers. The assay was immunoSEQ multiplex PCR, and TCRdb's table has in-frame clones only and misses some. The table shows fewer than 200,000 clones, with roughly 80% occurring only once. The source is a woman between 18 and 29 years old in good health and CMV-seronegative. Sequenced input: PBMCs. The chain carries TRBV27 and TRBJ2-7; TRBD2 aligns across 8 bases. CDR3 residues: CASSLWLAGPRSYEQYF. The CDR3 DNA is TGTGCCAGCAGTTTATGGCTAGCGGGCCCTAGGTCCTACGAGCAGTACTTC.